This TCR beta chain is drawn from a study of OX40 agonist ivuxolimab in advanced cancers. Study-wide context: At 82.7% male, the cohort had a mean age of 60 years, ranging from about 20 to 90.

Sequencing was performed with immunoSEQ multiplex PCR; in TCRdb, only in-frame clones are kept and a portion is missing. The sample has tens of thousands of clones; 75% to 90% are singletons. Study-wide findings and caveats: In CD8+ T cells, expanded clones were on average more numerous than in CD4+. Both blood CD4+ and CD8+ T cells showed clonal growth by week 6 at 0.1 to 3.0 mg/kg. Those patients achieving a partial response at 0.1-3.0 mg/kg showed among the lowest clonal expansion.

Concerning this clone itself: Its cognate antigen is unknown. At one of its ends the junction is not consistent with the germline gene, which may arise from a read error.

The CDR3 consists of 13 residues. The V gene's germline CDR1 is SGHDT and CDR2 YYEEEE. Sequenced here: CD4+ or CD8+ T cells sorted from blood, sampled in a trial of the OX40 agonist ivuxolimab. The TCR was taken from an adult with an advanced solid tumor such as melanoma, head and neck, liver or kidney cancer. The rearrangement links TRBV5-6 to TRBJ2-7; D is possibly TRBD2 (5 bases). The CDR3 DNA follows: TGTGCCAGCAGCGCGGGCGCCACCTACGGGCAGTACTTC. Protein: CASSAGATYGQYF.